The following is a T cell receptor (beta chain) sequence with its context. For the second PCR, which ran for about 6 to 11 cycles, a sample-barcoded 5' primer and a J-beta primer mix were used. TCRdb used MiXCR to reprocess the 5' RACE reads, holding one entry per CDR3 protein. The table records 730,000 or so distinct CDR3 sequences, roughly 43% of them present only once. The data derive from a study of blood T cells in healthy people across ages. This CDR3 contains 14 residues. Germline V CDR1 and CDR2: DFQATT, SNEGSKA (reference sequence). Trimming left V 4 bases short and J 4 bases short, with 15 bases between.

The chain recombines TRBV20-1 with TRBJ2-3, with a possible D match to TRBD2 (7 bases). The receptor comes from a woman aged 60-75 years in good health. Sequencing used blood. For the CDR3, the DNA is TGCAGTGCTAAGAGGGGGGGTCCGGCAGATACGCAGTATTTT. It encodes CSAKRGGPADTQYF.